The 13 T cell receptor beta chains presented below share a single source sample, sequenced in a study of blood T cell repertoires in COVID-19. Clones were read by immunoSEQ multiplex PCR, and TCRdb kept only the in-frame ones, dropping some. The sample gives hundreds of thousands of clones, roughly nine tenths of which show up once; roughly 7.4% is in the top ten. The sample was peripheral blood. These receptor sequences come from a woman aged 45-65 years with COVID-19, enrolled during active disease.

This chain joins TRBV5-1 and TRBJ1-5; 8 nucleotides line up with TRBD1. Germline trimming cut 0 bases from V and 4 bases from J; bases unmatched to any gene: 3. The CDR3 runs 15 residues. Germline CDR1 and CDR2: SGHRS and YFSETQ. The CDR3 DNA reads as TGCGCCAGCAGCTTGGCAGGGGGCTATAATCAGCCCCAGCATTTT. Its translation: CASSLAGGYNQPQHF.

The chain combines TRBV11-2 with TRBJ2-7; a possible D gene is TRBD2 (6 bases). Germline V gene lookup returns CDR1 SGHAT and CDR2 FQNNGV. The CDR3 spans 15 residues. Trimming stripped 5 bases from V and 4 bases from J, with 18 bases between. As DNA, the CDR3 is TGTGCCAGCAGCCCTATCGGGAGTTTGGGTTACGAGCAGTACTTC. Its translation: CASSPIGSLGYEQYF.

J is TRBJ1-3 and V is TRBV19; 8 bases align to TRBD1. CDR3 length: 15 amino acids. Germline CDR1 reads LNHDA; CDR2 reads SQIVND (reference sequence). V was pared by 7 bases and J by 1 base, with 6 bases of the junction left unmatched. The CDR3 loop is CASTPWTGSGNTIYF. In nucleotides, the CDR3 is TGTGCCAGTACCCCCTGGACAGGGTCTGGAAACACCATATATTTT.

The chain uses TRBV19 and TRBJ1-1, with 7 bases lining up with TRBD1. V trimming: 5 bases; J trimming: 1 base; junction bases outside the gene matches: 4. In germline, CDR1 is LNHDA, CDR2 SQIVND (reference sequence). The CDR3 is 14 amino acids. CDR3 loop: CASSPGGGNTEAFF. For the CDR3, the DNA is TGTGCCAGTAGTCCAGGGGGAGGGAACACTGAAGCTTTCTTT.

The chain combines TRBV6-5 with TRBJ2-7; TRBD2 aligns across 13 bases. V dropped 10 bases and J dropped 8; count of bases not matched to a gene: 11. The CDR3 runs 14 residues. From germline, CDR1 is MNHEY and CDR2 SVGAGI. The CDR3 is CATLGTSGAAKQYF. The CDR3 DNA follows: TGTGCCACCCTTGGGACTAGCGGGGCAGCAAAGCAGTACTTC.

The rearrangement joins TRBV2 to TRBJ1-5; 10 nucleotides match TRBD1. The CDR3 consists of 14 residues. Germline V gene lookup returns CDR1 SNHLY and CDR2 FYNNEI. Trimming at V came to 6 bases and at J to 5 bases, leaving 4 bases not matched to a gene. The CDR3 sequence: CASSRTGGDQPQHF. The CDR3 nucleotides are TGTGCCAGCAGCCGGACAGGGGGGGATCAGCCCCAGCATTTT.

The chain links TRBV9 to TRBJ2-3; TRBD2 might be the D (6 bases). Trimming took 0 bases from V and 1 from J, leaving 12 bases between them. The CDR3 runs to 16 residues. Germline lookup yields CDR1 SGDLS and CDR2 YYNGEE. The CDR3 DNA sequence: TGTGCCAGCAGCGTAGTAGCGGCCGGCGGCACAGATACGCAGTATTTT. This translates into CASSVVAAGGTDTQYF.

This rearrangement joins TRBV5-1 to TRBJ2-7, with 8 positions matching TRBD1. The CDR3 totals 15 residues. J lost 2 bases, V lost 4 bases, and 8 bases had no gene match. CDR1 is SGHRS, CDR2 YFSETQ, per germline. The CDR3 loop reads CASSADGQGAYEQYF. CDR3 in DNA: TGCGCCAGCAGCGCGGATGGACAGGGAGCCTACGAGCAGTACTTC.

This chain joins TRBV12-3 or TRBV12-4 and TRBJ1-1; D not certain. V lost 8 bases and J lost 11, with 18 bases in between. This CDR3 contains 12 residues. CDR3 in DNA: TGTGCCAGCCGCGAACGCCGAGCGTCGGCTTTCTTT. This codes for CASRERRASAFF.

V gene TRBV5-1 combines with J gene TRBJ2-7; 10 bases match TRBD1. Germline CDR1 is SGHRS and CDR2 is YFSETQ. V trimming: 1 base; J trimming: 6 bases; junction bases outside the gene matches: 7. The CDR3 covers 15 residues. The CDR3 region is CASSLSGGTGAEQYF. CDR3 nucleotide sequence: TGCGCCAGCAGCTTGTCTGGCGGGACAGGGGCCGAGCAGTACTTC. Variable domain in full (rest from reference TRBV5-1 and TRBJ2-7): KAGVTQTPRYLIKTRGQQVTLSCSPISGHRSVSWYQQTPGQGLQFLFEYFSETQRNKGNFPGRFSGRQFSNSRSEMNVSTLELGDSALYLCASSLSGGTGAEQYFGPGTRLTVT.

The V gene is TRBV6-1, the J gene TRBJ2-3; TRBD2 aligns across 9 bases. Losses at the gene ends were 0 bases for V and 2 bases for J; bases not matched to a gene: 3. Germline V gene sequence: CDR1 MNHNS, CDR2 SASEGT. The CDR3 extends over 16 amino acids. The CDR3 coding sequence is TGTGCCAGCAGTGAAGCTAGCGGGGGTTACACAGATACGCAGTATTTT. The encoded protein is CASSEASGGYTDTQYF.

The chain combines TRBV7-8 with TRBJ2-7, with 7 nucleotides matching TRBD1. The germline V gene encodes CDR1 SGHVS and CDR2 FQNEAQ. Trimming at V came to 5 bases and at J to 2 bases, leaving 9 bases not matched to a gene. The CDR3 extends over 15 amino acids. The CDR3 DNA is TGTGCCAGCAGCGCGACGTCAAGGGGGCCCTACGAGCAGTACTTC. Translation gives CASSATSRGPYEQYF.

V and J are TRBV10-3 and TRBJ2-1; 8 positions agree with TRBD2. The CDR3 is 13 residues long. CDR1 and CDR2 (germline): ENHRY, SYGVKD. With 10 bases clipped from V and 2 bases from J, the junction kept 4 bases outside the gene matches. The CDR3 sequence is CATGGDTYNEQFF. The CDR3 region has the DNA TGTGCCACCGGGGGGGACACCTACAATGAGCAGTTCTTC.